These 22 T cell receptor beta chains share one sample of origin, sequenced in a study of tumor-infiltrating lymphocytes in oesophageal squamous cell carcinoma (TCRdb year 2016). Receptor amplification or capture employed PCR. The sequencing machine was an Illumina HiSeq 1500. The public sequencing data were trimmed at Q25 with fastp and processed into clonotypes with MiXCR by TCRdb, which kept only in-frame beta chains. CDR3 protein sequences are deduplicated, and each keeps its most common genes and DNA. The sample table contains 14,000 or so distinct CDR3 sequences; only one count was recorded for 50% of them. The ten largest clones add up to 16% of the sample. The source material was esophageal tumor tissue. Receptors originate from a male donor with esophageal squamous cell carcinoma.

The rearrangement joins TRBV11-3 to TRBJ1-1; unclear D gene. Per germline, CDR1 SGHNT and CDR2 YENEEA. The ends were cut back, 1 base at V and 5 bases at J, with 8 bases in the middle. This CDR3 has 13 residues. CDR3 amino acids: CASSLGERTEAFF. CDR3 DNA: TGTGCCAGCAGCTTAGGGGAGAGAACTGAAGCTTTCTTT.

This clonotype was counted at least ten times. The gene calls are TRBV6-6 and TRBJ2-5, with D tentatively TRBD2 (6 bases). The CDR3 is made up of 17 amino acids. Trimming cost V 0 bases and J 5 bases, with 19 bases left between them. Germline V CDR1 and CDR2: MNHNY, SVGAGI (reference sequence). CDR3 bases: TGTGCCAGCAGTTACTCGTTTGGGGGGTCGGGGCGGGAGACCCAGTACTTC. It specifies CASSYSFGGSGRETQYF.

The table lists this clonotype with many counts. The CDR3 DNA follows: TGTGCCAGCGGACTAGGCCTATCGTACGAGCAGTACTTC. Translated, it gives CASGLGLSYEQYF. The chain employs TRBV5-6 and TRBJ2-1; TRBD2 aligns across 7 bases. The DNA matches TRBJ2-7 better at its end, which makes the J call doubtful. The CDR3 has 13 residues. Germline lookup yields CDR1 SGHDT and CDR2 YYEEEE.

This clonotype was seen only a few times. This chain connects TRBV7-2 to TRBJ2-1, with TRBD1 matching over 7 bases. The J call could be wrong; TRBJ2-7 is a better fit for the DNA end. Germline V gives CDR1 SGHTA, CDR2 FQGNSA. CDR3 length: 15 residues. The CDR3 spells CASSPTDRRWDEQYF. For the CDR3, the DNA is TGTGCCAGCAGCCCGACGGACAGGAGGTGGGACGAGCAGTACTTC.

The rearrangement joins TRBV6-1 to TRBJ2-5; maybe TRBD2 (7 bases). Trimming pared 7 bases from V and 11 bases from J, leaving 20 bases between. CDR3 length equals 13 residues. Germline V gene data show CDR1 as MNHNS and CDR2 as SASEGT. The CDR3 nucleotides read TGTGCCAGCATCCTTCGGGGGGACAATGAGCAGTACTTC. Encoded protein: CASILRGDNEQYF.

This clonotype is judged medium-sized. This chain links TRBV6-1 with TRBJ2-7; D might be TRBD1 or TRBD2, each matching 6 bases. Trimming stripped 5 bases from V and 0 bases from J, with 11 bases between. CDR1 is MNHNS and CDR2 is SASEGT in the germline V gene. There are 14 residues in the CDR3. The CDR3 coding sequence is TGTGCCAGCAGTTTTGGGGGGCTCTCCTACGAGCAGTACTTC. Protein: CASSFGGLSYEQYF.

Details on this clonotype: No conserved phenylalanine or tryptophan is present at the end of the CDR3, so a read error is the likely explanation. The DNA is omitted, as the CDR3 cannot be located on it reliably, and the CDR3 follows TCRdb's listing. The chain links TRBV7-9 to TRBJ2-3. The CDR3 comprises 14 residues, both ends counted. Germline V gene sequence: CDR1 SEHNR, CDR2 FQNEAQ (reference sequence). The CDR3 sequence: CASSDTLGGYTFGS.

This clonotype was seen many times. The V and J genes are TRBV7-6 and TRBJ2-7; the D is unclear. Trimming shortened V by 3 bases and J by 0 bases, and 6 bases separated the two germline ends. This CDR3 has 13 amino acids. The germline CDR1 and CDR2 sequences are SGHVS and FNYEAQ. CDR3 sequence reads: CASSFQYSYEQYF. In nucleotides, the CDR3 is TGTGCCAGCAGCTTTCAGTACTCCTACGAGCAGTACTTC.

This clonotype is deemed medium-sized (0.01 to 0.1%). V is TRBV12-3 or TRBV12-4 and J is TRBJ2-7, with D perhaps matching TRBD1 (6 bases). There are 14 residues in the CDR3. Trimming left V 6 bases short and J 2 bases short, with 14 bases between. CDR3 bases: TGTGCCAGCAGCCTCGGACAGAACGCCTACGAGCAGTACTTC. It codes for CASSLGQNAYEQYF.

Here the CDR3 reads CASSLPGQVKYEQYF. As DNA, the CDR3 is TGTGCCAGCAGCTTACCGGGACAGGTAAAATACGAGCAGTACTTC. The V gene is TRBV7-2, the J gene TRBJ2-7; 8 bases map to TRBD1. CDR3 size: 15 residues. With V trimmed by 2 bases and J by 4 bases, 7 bases remained unmatched. In germline, CDR1 is SGHTA, CDR2 FQGNSA.

This clonotype has a count of ten or more. V and J are TRBV6-6 and TRBJ2-7, with D perhaps being TRBD1 or TRBD2 (5 bases each). CDR1 is MNHNY, CDR2 SVGAGI, per germline (reference sequence). Trimming took 1 base from V and 1 from J, leaving 23 bases between them. CDR3 length: 19 residues. The CDR3 spells CASSYWTGTAHKPSYEQYF. CDR3 DNA: TGTGCCAGCAGTTACTGGACCGGGACCGCGCATAAACCTTCCTACGAGCAGTACTTC.

As to this clonotype: A much more abundant neighbour one base away suggests this may be a read error. V gene TRBV24-1 combines with J gene TRBJ1-1, with D maybe TRBD1 (5 bases). V was pared by 4 bases and J by 7 bases, with 15 bases between. Germline CDR1 is KGHDR and CDR2 is SFDVKD. The CDR3 runs to 14 residues. The CDR3 sequence is CATSDGDSPFEAFF. As DNA, the CDR3 is TGTGCCACCAGTGACGGAGACAGCCCCTTTGAAGCTTTCTTT.

The genes are TRBV7-2 and TRBJ2-6; TRBD1 or TRBD2 may be the D gene (5 bases each). The DNA end is more similar to TRBJ2-5, so the J call may be wrong. The CDR3 extends over 14 amino acids. Germline V gene lookup returns CDR1 SGHTA and CDR2 FQGNSA. CDR3 sequence: CASSPRDGRETQYF. The DNA of the CDR3 is TGTGCCAGCAGTCCTAGGGACGGAAGAGAGACCCAGTACTTC.

The table lists this clonotype with many counts. The chain couples TRBV4-2 to TRBJ2-5; D may correspond to TRBD1 or TRBD2 (5 bases each). This CDR3 is 15 amino acids long. V shed 1 base and J shed 2 bases, with 11 bases lying between them. Germline CDR1 LGHNA, CDR2 YNFKEQ. CDR3 sequence (DNA): TGTGCCAGCAGCCAAGTTGACGAGGGGCAAGAGACCCAGTACTTC. Amino acids: CASSQVDEGQETQYF.

On this clonotype: A read error may produce the germline difference seen at one junction end. The CDR3 loop is CASRGTEAFF. As DNA, the CDR3 is TGCGCCTCCAGGGGTACTGAAGCTTTCTTT. The chain combines TRBV6-5 with TRBJ1-1; maybe TRBD1 (6 bases). The CDR3 covers 10 residues. Germline lookup yields CDR1 MNHEY and CDR2 SVGAGI.

This clonotype was seen repeatedly, ten times or more. V and J are TRBV5-6 and TRBJ2-2; no definite D call. The CDR3 length is 15 residues. Per germline, CDR1 SGHDT and CDR2 YYEEEE. Deletions cut 0 bases from V and 4 bases from J, with 10 bases between. CDR3 in DNA: TGTGCCAGCAGCTTGGCCAGCCTCATCACCGGGGAGCTGTTTTTT. This translates into CASSLASLITGELFF.

This clonotype was observed at least ten times. The chain recombines TRBV2 with TRBJ1-1, with unresolved D. Germline V gives CDR1 SNHLY, CDR2 FYNNEI. Trimming pared 5 bases from V and 6 bases from J, leaving 10 bases between. The CDR3 has 12 amino acids. The CDR3 region is CASSTVGAEAFF. Written as DNA, the CDR3 is TGTGCCAGCAGTACTGTCGGTGCTGAAGCTTTCTTT.

This clonotype showed up just once. One junction end does not reproduce the germline sequence, and a read error may be involved. The CDR3 here is CASSYSRVHGELYF. The CDR3 DNA sequence: TGTGCCAGCAGTTACTCCAGGGTTCACGGGGAGCTGTATTTT. The chain is built from TRBV6-4 and TRBJ2-3; either TRBD1 or TRBD2 may fit D (5 bases each). The germline CDR1 and CDR2 sequences are MRHNA and SNTAGT. This CDR3 region has 14 residues.

CDR3 nucleotides: TGTGCCAGCAGTGAGCCGGGACTAGCGGGAGGAAGCACAGATACGCAGTATTTT. It yields the protein CASSEPGLAGGSTDTQYF. The chain has TRBV25-1 and TRBJ2-3; 15 bases are shared with TRBD2. The germline V gene encodes CDR1 MGHDK and CDR2 SYGVNS. The CDR3 spans 18 residues. V dropped 3 bases and J dropped 0; count of bases not matched to a gene: 4. Filled out from reference TRBV25-1 and TRBJ2-3, the complete variable domain reads EADIYQTPRYLVIGTGKKITLECSQTMGHDKMYWYQQDPGMELHLIHYSYGVNSTEKGDLSSESTVSRIRTEHFPLTLESARPSHTSQYLCASSEPGLAGGSTDTQYFGPGTRLTVL.

Remarks on this clonotype: In this CDR3 the conserved last residue, phenylalanine or tryptophan, is missing, so a read error is likely. The DNA is omitted, as the CDR3 cannot be located on it reliably, and the CDR3 follows TCRdb's listing. The V gene is TRBV7-6, the J gene TRBJ2-3; the D call in the table, TRBD2, was not verified against the DNA. The CDR3 numbers 17 amino acids, ends counted. Germline V CDR1 and CDR2: SGHVS, FNYEAQ. Here the CDR3 reads CASSLGIQSSYEQYFGP.

This clonotype was counted many times. The J gene is TRBJ1-2, the V gene TRBV14, with D unclear. Trimming stripped 6 bases from V and 1 base from J, with 9 bases between. Germline CDR1 and CDR2: SGHDN and FVKESK. This CDR3 spans 13 amino acids. CDR3 amino acids: CASSLQINYGYTF. CDR3 DNA: TGTGCCAGCAGTCTCCAAATTAACTATGGCTACACCTTC.

The V gene is TRBV4-2, the J gene TRBJ2-5; 11 bases fit TRBD2. Gene TRBJ2-7 matches the end of the DNA better, so the J call may be wrong. In germline, CDR1 is LGHNA, CDR2 YNFKEQ. CDR3 length: 16 residues. The CDR3 nucleotides are TGTGCCAGCAGCCAAGATGGGACTAGCGGCTCCTACGAGCAGTACTTC. Translated: CASSQDGTSGSYEQYF.